Sequencing of this T cell receptor beta chain was carried out in a study of vaccination and CD4 T cells after COVID-19. The Oncomine TCR Beta short-read assay was what sequenced the DNA obtained from cultured CD4+ T cells. TCRdb fed the PCR reads into MiXCR, producing one record per CDR3 protein. The sample holds around 10,000 distinct CDR3 sequences, about 60% seen once. The CDR3 runs 13 residues. The V end was cut by 4 bases, the J end by 3 bases, with 9 bases between. Germline V CDR1 and CDR2: WNHNN, SYGVQD (reference sequence). About this clonotype itself: Antigen unknown.

Treatment given: 10-day PBMC culture with coronavirus spike peptide pools or control peptides (ViraFEST assay). Sequenced input: CD4+ T cells from blood, cultured in vitro. The clonotype comes from a human donor who had recovered from COVID-19. This sequence joins TRBV10-1 and TRBJ1-2; a weak D match, TRBD1 (5 bases). In DNA form, the CDR3 reads TGCGCCAGCAGTGCAACAGGAGACTATGGCTACACCTTC. The encoded protein is CASSATGDYGYTF.